The sequence of this T cell receptor (beta chain) was determined in a study of T-cell memory formation after mild COVID-19. This CDR3 is built from 10 residues. V was cut by 10 bases and J by 8 bases, with 10 bases left in between. CDR1 is SGHDN, CDR2 FVKESK, per germline. Constant-segment primers served in 5'RACE that generated TCR alpha and TCR beta cDNA libraries bearing sample barcodes and UMIs. TCRdb re-derived calls from the 5' RACE reads in MiXCR, one entry per CDR3 protein. The sample gives roughly 370,000 distinct CDR3 sequences, about a sixth of which show up once; 20% to 25% is in the top ten. Study results and caveats: Largely, contracting CD4+ clones fell within CM and EM, and contracting CD8+ clones within EMRA.

This clonotype appeared a few times. Its antigen is not known. The TCR sequence derives from a man between 18 and 35 years old who had mild COVID-19 (a few samples of this study predate the infection). Cell type and time point are not known. V gene TRBV14 combines with J gene TRBJ2-3; the D gene is possibly TRBD1 (6 bases). What was sequenced was PBMCs or a T cell subset sorted from them (not recorded which). CDR3 DNA: TGTGCCACCATACAGGGTACGCAGTATTTT. Residues: CATIQGTQYF.